Listed below are T cell receptor beta chains from one sample, sequenced in a study of CD8 T cells in ankylosing spondylitis. Using its own MiXCR run on the 5' RACE reads, TCRdb lists one record per CDR3 protein. The top ten hold around 19% of the sample, which has 650,000 to 800,000 distinct CDR3 sequences, roughly 20% seen once. Sequenced: blood, either unsorted or a sorted T cell fraction (not recorded which). These receptors were taken from a male donor with ankylosing spondylitis. CDR3s include the opening cysteine and the closing phenylalanine or tryptophan. The D gene is left open where the match is weak. Size is omitted from some rows. Given values are once, few, many or a class for expanded clones.

v_gene: TRBV28
j_gene: TRBJ1-2
d_gene: TRBD1
abundance: many
CDR3aa: CASSHRQGLSYGYTF
CDR3nt: TGTGCCAGCAGTCATCGACAGGGTTTGAGTTATGGCTACACCTTC

v_gene: TRBV7-8
j_gene: TRBJ1-1
d_gene: TRBD1
abundance: -
CDR3aa: CASSPRGQAYTEAFF
CDR3nt: TGTGCCAGCAGCCCCAGGGGACAGGCCTACACTGAAGCTTTCTTT

v_gene: TRBV5-1
j_gene: TRBJ2-1
d_gene: TRBD2
abundance: few
CDR3aa: CASSLITSGGGPYNEQFF
CDR3nt: TGCGCCAGCAGCTTAATAACTAGCGGGGGTGGGCCCTACAATGAGCAGTTCTTC

v_gene: TRBV29-1
j_gene: TRBJ2-7
d_gene: TRBD1
abundance: few
CDR3aa: CSVEGTGIYEQYF
CDR3nt: TGCAGCGTTGAGGGGACAGGGATCTACGAGCAGTACTTC

v_gene: TRBV20-1
j_gene: TRBJ1-1
d_gene: -
abundance: -
CDR3aa: CSARRWSSNTEAFF
CDR3nt: TGCAGTGCTAGGAGGTGGTCCTCGAACACTGAAGCTTTCTTT

v_gene: TRBV27
j_gene: TRBJ2-1
d_gene: TRBD2
abundance: few
CDR3aa: CASSFSTSGVNEQFF
CDR3nt: TGTGCCAGCAGTTTCTCGACTAGCGGGGTCAATGAGCAGTTCTTC

v_gene: TRBV9
j_gene: TRBJ2-1
d_gene: TRBD2
abundance: -
CDR3aa: CASSVTSGRTNEQFF
CDR3nt: TGTGCCAGCAGCGTTACTAGCGGGAGGACGAATGAGCAGTTCTTC

v_gene: TRBV6-5
j_gene: TRBJ2-7
d_gene: -
abundance: -
CDR3aa: CASSYRSGLGGDEQYF
CDR3nt: TGTGCCAGCAGTTACCGGTCCGGGCTAGGGGGGGACGAGCAGTACTTC

v_gene: TRBV6-5
j_gene: TRBJ2-3
d_gene: -
abundance: few
CDR3aa: CASSYSSGSADTQYF
CDR3nt: TGTGCCAGCAGTTACTCGAGTGGTAGCGCTGATACGCAGTATTTT

v_gene: TRBV20-1
j_gene: TRBJ2-5
d_gene: TRBD2
abundance: -
CDR3aa: CSARDGTSVKETQYF
CDR3nt: TGCAGTGCTAGAGATGGCACTAGCGTTAAAGAGACCCAGTACTTC

v_gene: TRBV27
j_gene: TRBJ2-7
d_gene: -
abundance: -
CDR3aa: CASRPAWGSYEQYF
CDR3nt: TGTGCCAGCAGACCCGCGTGGGGCTCCTACGAGCAGTACTTC

v_gene: TRBV27
j_gene: TRBJ1-1
d_gene: -
abundance: -
CDR3aa: CASSPYPNTEAFF
CDR3nt: TGTGCCAGCAGTCCGTATCCGAACACTGAAGCTTTCTTT

v_gene: TRBV2
j_gene: TRBJ1-1
d_gene: TRBD1
abundance: few
CDR3aa: CASRQGALTEAFF
CDR3nt: TGTGCCAGCAGGCAGGGGGCACTCACTGAAGCTTTCTTT

v_gene: TRBV7-8
j_gene: TRBJ1-4
d_gene: TRBD1
abundance: -
CDR3aa: CASSLTAGQGGSGDEKLFF
CDR3nt: TGTGCCAGCAGCTTAACCGCGGGACAGGGGGGTTCTGGCGATGAAAAACTGTTTTTT

v_gene: TRBV11-1
j_gene: TRBJ2-2
d_gene: TRBD2
abundance: -
CDR3aa: CAGGLQNTGELFF
CDR3nt: TGTGCCGGGGGACTACAGAACACCGGGGAGCTGTTTTTT

v_gene: TRBV24-1
j_gene: TRBJ2-1
d_gene: -
abundance: -
CDR3aa: CATSVPAGALNEQFF
CDR3nt: -

v_gene: TRBV27
j_gene: TRBJ2-1
d_gene: TRBD2
abundance: -
CDR3aa: CASRRTSGSSYNEQFF
CDR3nt: TGTGCCAGCAGACGGACTAGCGGGAGCTCCTACAATGAGCAGTTCTTC

v_gene: TRBV12-3/TRBV12-4
j_gene: TRBJ1-2
d_gene: TRBD1
abundance: few
CDR3aa: CASSSLYRGPYGYTF
CDR3nt: TGTGCCAGCAGTTCCCTCTACAGGGGACCCTATGGCTACACCTTC

v_gene: TRBV20-1
j_gene: TRBJ1-4
d_gene: -
abundance: few
CDR3aa: CSARVTETGEKLFF
CDR3nt: TGCAGTGCTAGAGTAACAGAAACGGGCGAAAAACTGTTTTTT

v_gene: TRBV4-2
j_gene: TRBJ2-7
d_gene: -
abundance: -
CDR3aa: CASSQEIEPFYEQYF
CDR3nt: TGTGCCAGCAGCCAAGAAATTGAGCCCTTCTACGAGCAGTACTTC

v_gene: TRBV4-3
j_gene: TRBJ1-1
d_gene: -
abundance: -
CDR3aa: CASSHASGNTEAFF
CDR3nt: TGCGCCAGCAGCCATGCCAGCGGCAACACTGAAGCTTTCTTT

v_gene: TRBV20-1
j_gene: TRBJ1-1
d_gene: TRBD1
abundance: few
CDR3aa: CSAGRQGAPEAFF
CDR3nt: TGCAGTGCCGGGCGACAGGGGGCCCCTGAAGCTTTCTTT

v_gene: TRBV24-1
j_gene: TRBJ2-2
d_gene: -
abundance: few
CDR3aa: CATSDPGRAGELFF
CDR3nt: TGTGCCACCAGTGACCCAGGACGAGCCGGGGAGCTGTTTTTT

v_gene: TRBV20-1
j_gene: TRBJ2-3
d_gene: -
abundance: few
CDR3aa: CSASDVGTDTQYF
CDR3nt: TGCAGTGCTAGTGACGTAGGCACAGATACGCAGTATTTT

v_gene: TRBV29-1
j_gene: TRBJ2-7
d_gene: -
abundance: -
CDR3aa: CSAWVGSSYEQYF
CDR3nt: TGCAGCGCTTGGGTCGGTTCCTCCTACGAGCAGTACTTC

v_gene: TRBV30
j_gene: TRBJ1-1
d_gene: -
abundance: few
CDR3aa: CAWSVAGYTEAFF
CDR3nt: TGTGCCTGGAGTGTGGCCGGTTACACTGAAGCTTTCTTT

v_gene: TRBV6-5
j_gene: TRBJ2-2
d_gene: -
abundance: -
CDR3aa: CASSYSGDTGELFF
CDR3nt: TGTGCCAGCAGTTACTCAGGGGACACCGGGGAGCTGTTTTTT

v_gene: TRBV27
j_gene: TRBJ2-2
d_gene: TRBD1
abundance: many
CDR3aa: CASSFRGLNTGELFF
CDR3nt: TGTGCCAGCAGTTTCAGGGGGCTAAACACCGGGGAGCTGTTTTTT

v_gene: TRBV20-1
j_gene: TRBJ1-2
d_gene: -
abundance: -
CDR3aa: CSARPDGPYGYTF
CDR3nt: TGCAGTGCTAGGCCGGATGGGCCTTATGGCTACACCTTC

v_gene: TRBV2
j_gene: TRBJ2-1
d_gene: TRBD2
abundance: -
CDR3aa: CASNLAGGYEQFF
CDR3nt: TGTGCCAGCAACCTAGCGGGGGGGTATGAGCAGTTCTTC

v_gene: TRBV19
j_gene: TRBJ2-3
d_gene: TRBD2
abundance: -
CDR3aa: CASSIASGSSTDTQYF
CDR3nt: TGTGCCAGTAGTATAGCTAGCGGGAGTAGCACAGATACGCAGTATTTT

v_gene: TRBV20-1
j_gene: TRBJ2-5
d_gene: -
abundance: few
CDR3aa: CSANHHREAGLGGQETQYF
CDR3nt: TGCAGTGCTAACCACCACAGGGAGGCGGGTTTAGGGGGGCAAGAGACCCAGTACTTC

v_gene: TRBV7-2
j_gene: TRBJ2-5
d_gene: -
abundance: few
CDR3aa: CASSLEAPPGTQYF
CDR3nt: TGTGCCAGCAGCTTAGAGGCCCCCCCCGGGACCCAGTACTTC

v_gene: TRBV5-1
j_gene: TRBJ2-1
d_gene: TRBD2
abundance: few
CDR3aa: CASSPTSGTHNEQFF
CDR3nt: TGCGCCAGCAGCCCGACTAGCGGGACACACAATGAGCAGTTCTTC

v_gene: TRBV4-1
j_gene: TRBJ1-2
d_gene: -
abundance: few
CDR3aa: CASSQDRASNYGYTF
CDR3nt: TGCGCCAGCAGCCAAGATCGGGCGTCTAACTATGGCTACACCTTC

v_gene: TRBV29-1
j_gene: TRBJ1-2
d_gene: -
abundance: -
CDR3aa: CSVELEKARNYGYTF
CDR3nt: TGCAGCGTTGAGTTAGAAAAGGCCAGAAACTATGGCTACACCTTC

v_gene: TRBV10-3
j_gene: TRBJ2-2
d_gene: TRBD1
abundance: -
CDR3aa: CAISRQGTGELFF
CDR3nt: TGTGCCATCAGTAGACAGGGTACCGGGGAGCTGTTTTTT

v_gene: TRBV10-3
j_gene: TRBJ1-2
d_gene: TRBD1
abundance: -
CDR3aa: CAVSGGYGYTF
CDR3nt: TGTGCCGTCTCAGGGGGCTATGGCTACACCTTC

v_gene: TRBV7-2
j_gene: TRBJ2-7
d_gene: TRBD2
abundance: -
CDR3aa: CASSRDGTSSYEQYF
CDR3nt: TGTGCCAGCAGCAGAGACGGGACTAGCAGCTACGAGCAGTACTTC

v_gene: TRBV5-1
j_gene: TRBJ2-2
d_gene: -
abundance: -
CDR3aa: CASTITKGGINTGELFF
CDR3nt: TGCGCCAGCACCATCACAAAGGGGGGGATTAACACCGGGGAGCTGTTTTTT

v_gene: TRBV12-3/TRBV12-4
j_gene: TRBJ2-7
d_gene: TRBD2
abundance: few
CDR3aa: CASSLRTSSEQYF
CDR3nt: TGTGCCAGCAGTTTGAGGACTAGCTCCGAGCAGTACTTC

v_gene: TRBV10-3
j_gene: TRBJ1-4
d_gene: -
abundance: many
CDR3aa: CAISESKGLNEKLFF
CDR3nt: TGTGCCATCAGTGAGTCAAAGGGTTTGAATGAAAAACTGTTTTTT

v_gene: TRBV2
j_gene: TRBJ2-7
d_gene: -
abundance: few
CDR3aa: CASSEMGGRGSYEQYF
CDR3nt: TGTGCCAGCAGTGAGATGGGGGGGCGAGGGTCCTACGAGCAGTACTTC

v_gene: TRBV19
j_gene: TRBJ1-4
d_gene: -
abundance: -
CDR3aa: CASSIDPPDPRANEKLFF
CDR3nt: TGTGCCAGTAGTATCGACCCCCCGGACCCGAGGGCTAATGAAAAACTGTTTTTT

v_gene: TRBV9
j_gene: TRBJ1-6
d_gene: TRBD1
abundance: few
CDR3aa: CASSAGQLHSPLHF
CDR3nt: TGTGCCAGCAGCGCGGGACAGTTGCATTCACCCCTCCACTTT

v_gene: TRBV9
j_gene: TRBJ1-2
d_gene: TRBD1
abundance: -
CDR3aa: CASSGDPWGDSSKFYGYTF
CDR3nt: TGTGCCAGCAGCGGAGACCCATGGGGGGACAGCTCCAAATTTTATGGCTACACCTTC

v_gene: TRBV5-1
j_gene: TRBJ2-5
d_gene: TRBD1
abundance: -
CDR3aa: CASSLARQGQQETQYF
CDR3nt: TGCGCCAGCAGCTTGGCCCGACAGGGACAACAAGAGACCCAGTACTTC

v_gene: TRBV5-1
j_gene: TRBJ2-7
d_gene: -
abundance: -
CDR3aa: CASSLRGAYYEQYF
CDR3nt: TGCGCCAGCAGCTTGCGGGGGGCTTACTACGAGCAGTACTTC

v_gene: TRBV11-1
j_gene: TRBJ2-2
d_gene: TRBD2
abundance: many
CDR3aa: CASSILLAGVTGNTGELFF
CDR3nt: TGTGCCAGCAGCATCCTACTAGCGGGAGTAACTGGTAACACCGGGGAGCTGTTTTTT

v_gene: TRBV11-2
j_gene: TRBJ1-2
d_gene: -
abundance: few
CDR3aa: CASSLVEGKDGYTF
CDR3nt: TGTGCCAGCAGCTTAGTGGAGGGAAAGGATGGCTACACCTTC

v_gene: TRBV7-3
j_gene: TRBJ2-1
d_gene: TRBD2
abundance: -
CDR3aa: CASSRTLAGGINEQFF
CDR3nt: TGTGCCAGCAGCCGAACACTAGCGGGAGGGATCAATGAGCAGTTCTTC

v_gene: TRBV10-3
j_gene: TRBJ2-5
d_gene: -
abundance: -
CDR3aa: CAIRGLQYETQYF
CDR3nt: TGTGCCATCCGAGGACTACAGTATGAGACCCAGTACTTC

v_gene: TRBV12-3/TRBV12-4
j_gene: TRBJ1-1
d_gene: -
abundance: many
CDR3aa: CASSFIGVKGAEGTEAFF
CDR3nt: TGTGCCAGCAGTTTTATCGGAGTCAAAGGGGCAGAGGGCACTGAAGCTTTCTTT